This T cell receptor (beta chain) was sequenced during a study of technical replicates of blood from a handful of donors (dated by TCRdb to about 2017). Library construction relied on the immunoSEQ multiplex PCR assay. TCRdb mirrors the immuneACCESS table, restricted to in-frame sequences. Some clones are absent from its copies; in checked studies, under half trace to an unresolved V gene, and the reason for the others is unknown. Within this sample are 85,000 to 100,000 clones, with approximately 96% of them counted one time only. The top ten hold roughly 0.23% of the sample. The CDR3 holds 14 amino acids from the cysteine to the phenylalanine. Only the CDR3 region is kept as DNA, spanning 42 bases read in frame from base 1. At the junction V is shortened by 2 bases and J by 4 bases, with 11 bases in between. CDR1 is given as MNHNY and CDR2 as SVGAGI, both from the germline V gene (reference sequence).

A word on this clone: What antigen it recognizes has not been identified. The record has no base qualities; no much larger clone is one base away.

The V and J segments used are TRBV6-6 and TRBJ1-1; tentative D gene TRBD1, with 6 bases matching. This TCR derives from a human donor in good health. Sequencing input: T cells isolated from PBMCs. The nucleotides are TGTGCCAGCAGTTACGTGGGGGCCGGCACTGAAGCTTTCTTT. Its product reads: CASSYVGAGTEAFF.